The source of this T cell receptor beta chain is a study of response to subunit inactivated influenza vaccine. In TCRdb, the RT-PCR reads were re-called with MiXCR into one record per CDR3 protein. The repertoire has about 620,000 distinct CDR3 sequences, 10% to 12% of them found once; the top ten carry around 10%. The V and J ends lost 6 bases and 9 bases, in that order; junction bases with no gene match: 8. The CDR3 spans 13 residues. CDR1 and CDR2 (germline): DFQATT, SNEGSKA (reference sequence). The sample was also reused in another study, on T cells expressing NK-cell markers. From that second work: 5'RACE template switching with UMIs produced the TCR beta cDNA. A range of roughly 1.0-8% of CD8+ T cells consisted of dominant NKG2C+ clonotypes in several donors. The leading position in the CD3+CD56-NKG2C+ fraction of a few donors also went to these clonotypes. Evidence did not settle whether expanded NKG2C+ T cell clones targeted HCMV.

This clonotype was obtained from a man in his fifties or sixties who received an inactivated influenza vaccine. This rearrangement joins TRBV20-1 to TRBJ1-6, with 7 bases fitting TRBD1. Sequenced material: PBMCs from blood, taken on the day of vaccination. Written as DNA, the CDR3 is TGCAGTGCGAGAAAACAGGGGAGTTCACCCCTCCACTTT. Translated, it gives CSARKQGSSPLHF.